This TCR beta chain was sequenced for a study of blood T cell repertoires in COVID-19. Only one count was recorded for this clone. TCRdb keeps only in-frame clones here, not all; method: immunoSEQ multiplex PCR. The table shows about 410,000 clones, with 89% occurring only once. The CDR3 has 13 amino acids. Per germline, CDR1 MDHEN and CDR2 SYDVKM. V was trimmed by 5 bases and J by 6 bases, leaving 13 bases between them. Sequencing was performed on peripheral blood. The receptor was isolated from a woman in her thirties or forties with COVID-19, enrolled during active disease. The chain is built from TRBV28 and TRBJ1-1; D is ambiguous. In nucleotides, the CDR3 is TGTGCCAGCAGTCCCCCAGGCTTGGCTGAAGCTTTCTTT. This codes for CASSPPGLAEAFF.